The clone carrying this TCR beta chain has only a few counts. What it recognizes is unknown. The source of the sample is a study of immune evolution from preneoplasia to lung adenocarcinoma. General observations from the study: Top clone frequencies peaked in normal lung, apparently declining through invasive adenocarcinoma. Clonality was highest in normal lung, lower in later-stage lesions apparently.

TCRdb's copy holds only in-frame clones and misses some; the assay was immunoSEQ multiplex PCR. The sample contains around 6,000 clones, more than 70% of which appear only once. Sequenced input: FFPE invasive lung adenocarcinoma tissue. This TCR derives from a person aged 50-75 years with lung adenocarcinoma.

CDR3 residues: CASSLIGGGEQYF. CDR3 DNA sequence: TGTGCCAGCAGTTTAATAGGGGGGGGCGAGCAGTACTTC. J is TRBJ2-7 and V is TRBV27; maybe TRBD2 (7 bases). The CDR3 is made up of 13 amino acids. V was trimmed by 2 bases and J by 6 bases, leaving 11 bases between them. CDR1 MNHEY and CDR2 SMNVEV come from the germline V gene (reference sequence).